The 6 T cell receptor beta chains presented below share a single source sample, sequenced in a study of cytomegalovirus exposure and HLA in healthy donors. 13 Jbeta primers and 60 Vbeta primers were used for the PCR. Here immunoSEQ multiplex PCR was the method, and the copy in TCRdb shows in-frame clones only, minus some. The sample lists 150,000 to 250,000 clones; roughly 85% were seen once. Material: PBMCs. Every receptor here comes from a woman between 45 and 60 years old in good health and CMV-seronegative.

The chain carries TRBV4-3 and TRBJ1-1; D is unresolved. Deletions cut 7 bases from V and 1 base from J, with 10 bases between. The CDR3 is 13 amino acids. Germline CDR1 reads LGHNA; CDR2 reads YSLEER. This CDR3 is CASTLRGNTEAFF. In DNA form, the CDR3 reads TGCGCCAGCACCCTGCGCGGGAACACTGAAGCTTTCTTT.

The chain combines TRBV7-8 with TRBJ1-5; tentatively, D is TRBD1 (5 bases). Trimming removed 4 bases from V and 4 bases from J, with 20 bases in between. Germline V lookup: CDR1 SGHVS, CDR2 FQNEAQ. The CDR3 length is 17 residues. The CDR3 reads CASSSLGRMGQNQPQHF. DNA for the CDR3: TGTGCCAGCAGCTCCCTAGGGCGAATGGGGCAAAATCAGCCCCAGCATTTT.

Here the CDR3 reads CASSQKVEGPQHF. The CDR3 DNA reads TGCGCCAGCAGCCAGAAAGTGGAGGGCCCCCAGCATTTT. The chain carries TRBV4-1 and TRBJ1-5; D is unresolved. This CDR3 spans 13 amino acids. The V end lost 3 bases, the J end lost 10 bases, and 13 bases lay between the germline ends. CDR1 is MGHRA and CDR2 is YSYEKL in the germline V gene.

This clone was detected a few times. This chain links TRBV4-1 with TRBJ1-1, with 10 nucleotides matching TRBD1. CDR3 length equals 14 residues. With V trimmed by 3 bases and J by 4 bases, 2 bases remained unmatched. From germline, CDR1 is MGHRA and CDR2 YSYEKL. The DNA for the CDR3 is TGCGCCAGCAGCCACCGGGACAGGGGCACTGAAGCTTTCTTT. It yields the protein CASSHRDRGTEAFF.

This rearrangement joins TRBV19 to TRBJ2-5, with 7 nucleotides matching TRBD1. The CDR3 contains 14 residues. The V gene's germline CDR1 is LNHDA and CDR2 SQIVND (reference sequence). V shed 6 bases, J shed 2 bases, and the junction held 6 bases outside the gene matches. CDR3 DNA: TGTGCCAGTAGCAGGGACAGAATACAAGAGACCCAGTACTTC. Amino acid sequence: CASSRDRIQETQYF. The variable domain in full, completed from reference TRBV19 and TRBJ2-5, reads DGGITQSPKYLFRKEGQNVTLSCEQNLNHDAMYWYRQDPGQGLRLIYYSQIVNDFQKGDIAEGYSVSREKKESFPLTVTSAQKNPTAFYLCASSRDRIQETQYFGPGTRLLVL.

This clone was counted once. The chain links TRBV12-5 to TRBJ1-1, with 8 bases aligning to TRBD1. Germline V CDR1 and CDR2: LGHNT, FRNRAP. The CDR3 sequence is 14 residues long. The trim removed 6 bases at V and 0 bases at J, leaving 3 bases unmatched. The CDR3 here is CASGQGGMNTEAFF. DNA of the CDR3: TGTGCTAGTGGACAGGGGGGCATGAACACTGAAGCTTTCTTT.